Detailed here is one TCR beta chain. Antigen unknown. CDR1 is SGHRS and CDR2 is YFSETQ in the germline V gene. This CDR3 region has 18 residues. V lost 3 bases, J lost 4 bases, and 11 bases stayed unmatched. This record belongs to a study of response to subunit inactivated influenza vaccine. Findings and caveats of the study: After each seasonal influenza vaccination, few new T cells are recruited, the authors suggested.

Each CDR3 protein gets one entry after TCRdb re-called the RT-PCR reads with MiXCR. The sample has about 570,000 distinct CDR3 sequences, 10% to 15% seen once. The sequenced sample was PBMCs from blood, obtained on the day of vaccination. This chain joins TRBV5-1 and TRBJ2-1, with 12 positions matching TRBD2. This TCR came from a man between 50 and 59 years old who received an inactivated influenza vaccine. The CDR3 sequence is CASSSELLAGGPYNEQFF. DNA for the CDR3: TGCGCCAGCAGCTCGGAGCTTCTAGCGGGGGGGCCGTACAATGAGCAGTTCTTC.